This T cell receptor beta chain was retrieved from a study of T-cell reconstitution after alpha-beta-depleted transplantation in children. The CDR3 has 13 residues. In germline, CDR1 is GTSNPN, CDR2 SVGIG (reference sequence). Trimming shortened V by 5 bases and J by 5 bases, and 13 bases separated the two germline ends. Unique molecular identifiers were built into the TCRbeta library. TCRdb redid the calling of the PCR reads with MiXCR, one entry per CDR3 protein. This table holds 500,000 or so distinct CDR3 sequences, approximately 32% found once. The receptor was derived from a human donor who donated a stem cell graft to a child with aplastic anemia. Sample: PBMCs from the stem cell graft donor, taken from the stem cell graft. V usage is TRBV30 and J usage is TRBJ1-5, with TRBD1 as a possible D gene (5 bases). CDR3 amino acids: CAWSQGRDQPQHF. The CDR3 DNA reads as TGTGCCTGGTCGCAGGGTCGGGATCAGCCCCAGCATTTT. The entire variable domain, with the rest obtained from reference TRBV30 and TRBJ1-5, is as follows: SQTIHQWPATLVQPVGSPLSLECTVEGTSNPNLYWYRQAAGRGLQLLFYSVGIGQISSEVPQNLSASRPQDRQFILSSKKLLLSDSGFYLCAWSQGRDQPQHFGDGTRLSIL.